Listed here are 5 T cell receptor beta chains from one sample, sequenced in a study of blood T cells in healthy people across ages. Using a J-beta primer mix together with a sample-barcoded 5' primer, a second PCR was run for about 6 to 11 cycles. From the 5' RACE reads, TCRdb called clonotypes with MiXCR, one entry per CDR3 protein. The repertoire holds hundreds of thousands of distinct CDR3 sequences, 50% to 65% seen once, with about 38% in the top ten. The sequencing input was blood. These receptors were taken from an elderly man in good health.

The CDR3 coding sequence is TGTGCCAGCAGCCTTTCGGCAGCAGCGCCGACCGAAGCTTTCTTT. Residues: CASSLSAAAPTEAFF. This chain uses TRBV6-4 with TRBJ1-1, with unresolved D. CDR3 length equals 15 residues. V was clipped by 6 bases and J by 8 bases, with 22 bases between them. Germline-derived CDR1 and CDR2 are MRHNA and SNTAGT.

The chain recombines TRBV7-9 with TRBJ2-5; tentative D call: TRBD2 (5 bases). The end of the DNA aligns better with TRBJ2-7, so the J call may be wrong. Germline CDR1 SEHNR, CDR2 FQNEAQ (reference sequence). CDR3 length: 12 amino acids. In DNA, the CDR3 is TGTGCCAGCAGCTCACAGCGGTACGAGCAGTACTTC. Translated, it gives CASSSQRYEQYF.

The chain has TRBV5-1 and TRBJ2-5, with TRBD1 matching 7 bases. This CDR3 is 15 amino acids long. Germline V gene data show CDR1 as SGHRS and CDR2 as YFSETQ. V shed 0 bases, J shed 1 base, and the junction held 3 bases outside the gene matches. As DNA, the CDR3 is TGCGCCAGCAGCTTGGAGGGACAGTTCCAAGAGACCCAGTACTTC. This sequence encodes CASSLEGQFQETQYF. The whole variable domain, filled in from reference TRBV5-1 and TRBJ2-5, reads KAGVTQTPRYLIKTRGQQVTLSCSPISGHRSVSWYQQTPGQGLQFLFEYFSETQRNKGNFPGRFSGRQFSNSRSEMNVSTLELGDSALYLCASSLEGQFQETQYFGPGTRLLVL.

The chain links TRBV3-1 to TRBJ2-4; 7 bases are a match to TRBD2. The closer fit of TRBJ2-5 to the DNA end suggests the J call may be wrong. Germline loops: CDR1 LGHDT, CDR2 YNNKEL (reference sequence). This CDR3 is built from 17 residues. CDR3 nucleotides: TGTGCCAGCAGCCAAGATGCAGCGGGACTACGCGTGGGGACCCAGTACTTC. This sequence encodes CASSQDAAGLRVGTQYF.

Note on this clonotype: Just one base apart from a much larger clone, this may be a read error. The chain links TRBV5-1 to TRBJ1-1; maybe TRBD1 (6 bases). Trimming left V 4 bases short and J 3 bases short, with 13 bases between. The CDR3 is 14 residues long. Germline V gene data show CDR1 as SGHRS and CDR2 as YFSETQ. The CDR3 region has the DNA TGCGCCAGCAGCGTGGCAGGGGTGGACACTGAAGCTTTCTTT. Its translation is CASSVAGVDTEAFF.